The rows below give T cell receptor beta chains drawn from one sample of a study of control samples from healthy donors and cancer patients. The protocol was immunoSEQ multiplex PCR, while the TCRdb copy is restricted to in-frame clones and leaves out a portion. Of some 130,000 clones in the sample, less than 90% were seen once. The specimen was blood. Every receptor here comes from a woman aged 25-40 years in good health. Each CDR3 is given with its conserved first and last residue. Each record gives: V gene, clone size, J gene, D gene, CDR3 DNA, CDR3 protein. A D gene is named only where the DNA matches it firmly. A row's size may be missing; if present it is once, few, many or a size class.

TRBV4-2	.	TRBJ1-2	TRBD1	TGTGCCAGCAGCCCATTACACAGGGGATCGGGCTACACCTTC	CASSPLHRGSGYTF
TRBV28	once	TRBJ2-7	.	TGTGCCAGCATGTCGGGGGCGTTCGAGCAGTACTTC	CASMSGAFEQYF
TRBV7-8	.	TRBJ1-5	TRBD1	TGTGCCAGCAGCGGGACTGGGGACAGGGGGTTCAATCAGCCCCAGCATTTT	CASSGTGDRGFNQPQHF
TRBV1	.	TRBJ2-1	.	TGCACCAGCAGCCAAGCCCTTATCCTGAGGACTTCGAGCAATGAGCAGTTCTTC	CTSSQALILRTSSNEQFF
TRBV15	.	TRBJ1-5	TRBD1	TGTGCCACCAGCAGAGGAAGGGCAGGGGGTTACAATCAGCCCCAGCATTTT	CATSRGRAGGYNQPQHF
TRBV18	.	TRBJ2-2	.	TGTGCCAGCTCACCACGGGCGGGGAACACCGGGGAGCTGTTTTTT	CASSPRAGNTGELFF
TRBV3-1/TRBV3-2	few	TRBJ2-7	TRBD1	TGTGCCAGCAGCCAACTTACAGGGGGGTTCGGCGAGCAGTACTTC	CASSQLTGGFGEQYF
TRBV9	.	TRBJ1-2	TRBD1	TGTGCCAGCAGCAGACAGGGCTTAGGTGGCTACACCTTC	CASSRQGLGGYTF
TRBV6-5	.	TRBJ1-1	.	TGTGCCAGCATACGGGGACACACTGAAGCTTTCTTT	CASIRGHTEAFF
TRBV19	once	TRBJ1-5	TRBD1	TGTGCCAGTAGTGACCGGGACAGTCTCTATCAGCCCCAGCATTTT	CASSDRDSLYQPQHF
TRBV2	.	TRBJ2-1	.	TGTGCCAGCACCCAAAGTTACAATGAGCAGTTCTTC	CASTQSYNEQFF
TRBV10-3	.	TRBJ2-2	.	TGTGCCATCAATCAAGGACTCTCGAACACCGGGGAGCTGTTTTTT	CAINQGLSNTGELFF
TRBV11-2	.	TRBJ1-6	.	TGTGCCAGCAGCTCCATCAGGGGCTCACCCCTCCACTTT	CASSSIRGSPLHF
TRBV9	.	TRBJ2-3	.	TGTGCCAGCAGCCCCAGGTTTAGCACAGATACGCAGTATTTT	CASSPRFSTDTQYF
TRBV3-1/TRBV3-2	.	TRBJ2-5	TRBD2	TGTGCCAGCAGTCGAATGGGCGGGAGGGCCTTTGAGACCCAGTACTTC	CASSRMGGRAFETQYF
TRBV18	.	TRBJ2-7	TRBD1	TGTGCCAGCTCGACAGGGTTTATGGCCTACGAGCAGTACTTC	CASSTGFMAYEQYF
TRBV15	.	TRBJ2-5	TRBD2	TGTGCCACCAGCAGAGGGTCTAGCGGGAGTTGGGAGACCCAGTACTTC	CATSRGSSGSWETQYF
TRBV3-1/TRBV3-2	.	TRBJ2-3	TRBD2	TGTGCCAGCAGCCAAGCGCTAGCGGAAGGCACAGATACGCAGTATTTT	CASSQALAEGTDTQYF
TRBV6-2/TRBV6-3	few	TRBJ2-1	TRBD2	TGTGCCAGCAGTTTGCTAGCGGAGGGCTCCTACAATGAGCAGTTCTTC	CASSLLAEGSYNEQFF
TRBV19	.	TRBJ1-4	.	TGTGCCAGCAGATCGCGGGGTGGTAATGAAAAACTGTTTTTT	CASRSRGGNEKLFF
TRBV19	once	TRBJ1-5	.	TGTGCCTCCCTTCGACCTGGCCGTGGCAATCAGCCCCAGCATTTT	CASLRPGRGNQPQHF
TRBV28	.	TRBJ1-1	.	TGTGCCAGCAGTTGGGGGGGTGAAGCTTTCTTT	CASSWGGEAFF
TRBV6-5	.	TRBJ2-1	.	TGTGCCAGCAGGGGACTGGGGTCCCCCTACAATGAGCAGTTCTTC	CASRGLGSPYNEQFF
TRBV5-6	.	TRBJ2-7	TRBD2	TGTGCCAGCAGCTTGGCTCTAGCGGCCTATACCCTCTCCTACGAGCAGTACTTC	CASSLALAAYTLSYEQYF
TRBV9	.	TRBJ1-1	TRBD1	TGTGCCAGCAGCGTAAAACAGGGGCCGACTGAAGCTTTCTTT	CASSVKQGPTEAFF
TRBV4-1	.	TRBJ2-3	.	TGCGCCAGCAGCCCCGAGGCTCCGAGCACAGATACGCAGTATTTT	CASSPEAPSTDTQYF
TRBV6-5	.	TRBJ2-3	.	TGTGCCAGCAGTTATTATGCTTCTAGCACAGATACGCAGTATTTT	CASSYYASSTDTQYF
TRBV6-1	.	TRBJ1-2	TRBD1	TGTGCCAGCAGTGAGGGACAGGGAACTGGCTACACCTTC	CASSEGQGTGYTF
TRBV7-9	.	TRBJ2-7	TRBD2	TGTGCCAGCAGCCCGACTAGCGGGAGGTTGAGCTCCTACGAGCAGTACTTC	CASSPTSGRLSSYEQYF
TRBV19	.	TRBJ1-5	.	TGTGCCAGTAGTTACCCGGGGGCTTACAATCAGCCCCAGCATTTT	CASSYPGAYNQPQHF
TRBV6-1	.	TRBJ2-3	TRBD2	TGTGCCAGCAGTGAAGCTAGCGGGAGGCCCACAGATACGCAGTATTTT	CASSEASGRPTDTQYF
TRBV5-1	.	TRBJ2-2	TRBD1	TGCGCCAGCAGGGATCTCGGACAGGGGATTACCGGGGAGCTGTTTTTT	CASRDLGQGITGELFF
TRBV28	.	TRBJ1-2	TRBD1	TGTGCCAGCAGTTTGGGACAGGAGAACTATGGCTACACCTTC	CASSLGQENYGYTF
TRBV10-1	.	TRBJ2-3	.	TGCGCCAGCAGGGCCGGCGGTAGCACAGATACGCAGTATTTT	CASRAGGSTDTQYF
TRBV7-9	.	TRBJ2-1	.	TGTGCCAGCAGCTTTATAGACAATGAGCAGTTCTTC	CASSFIDNEQFF
TRBV3-1/TRBV3-2	.	TRBJ1-3	.	TGTGCCAGCAGCCTAGCGACCTCTGGAAACACCATATATTTT	CASSLATSGNTIYF
TRBV4-2	.	TRBJ1-6	.	TGTGCCAGCAGCCAAGCAGGGGTGGATTCACCCCTCCACTTT	CASSQAGVDSPLHF
TRBV29-1	.	TRBJ1-4	TRBD1	TGCAGCGTTCCGACAGGGGGCCCAACTAATGAAAAACTGTTTTTT	CSVPTGGPTNEKLFF